This TCR beta chain was profiled in a study of metastatic and nonmetastatic thyroid tumors. The CDR3 spans 16 residues. Trimming took off 0 bases at V and 1 base at J, with 10 bases between the two ends. The germline CDR1 and CDR2 sequences are MNHEY and SMNVEV (reference sequence). Thyroid surgery took place with no prior treatment in any patient. Sample share makes this clone medium-sized. MiXCR re-clonotyped the PCR reads for TCRdb. The table lists more than 6,000 clones, 16% of them singletons. The chain is built from TRBV27 and TRBJ2-1; D remains unclear. Sequencing input: tumor tissue. The sequence derives from a male donor with papillary thyroid cancer or a benign thyroid nodule (not recorded which). Some clones in this sample may be carry-over from other donors' samples. The DNA of the CDR3 is TGTGCCAGCAGTTTATCAGGGTTGCGGTCCTACAATGAGCAGTTCTTC. Protein: CASSLSGLRSYNEQFF.